A single T cell receptor beta chain is shown here with its context. Its antigen is unknown. Sequencing was performed with immunoSEQ multiplex PCR; in TCRdb, only in-frame clones are kept and a portion is missing. The table has 15,000 to 25,000 clones, 80% to 95% seen once. The data derive from a study of T cells in localized non-small cell lung cancer. Study-level results: Clonality of T cells reached its maximum in uninvolved adjacent lung, surpassing tumor. Adjacent lung exhibited a median of approximately 50 among the 100 most abundant tumor clones. Longer overall survival was linked to higher blood T cell density.

The source material was peripheral blood, sampled before any cancer treatment. The sequence was obtained from a male donor at least 60 years old with stage I squamous cell lung carcinoma.

The CDR3 protein is CAWSAIGYEQYF. The CDR3, as DNA: TGTGCCTGGAGCGCGATCGGGTACGAGCAGTACTTC. The chain couples TRBV30 to TRBJ2-7; unclear D gene. CDR1 GTSNPN and CDR2 SVGIG come from the germline V gene (reference sequence). Deletions cut 3 bases from V and 4 bases from J, with 10 bases between. The CDR3 is 12 residues long.